One TCR beta chain is described in this entry. Its antigen is currently unknown. V was clipped by 0 bases and J by 9 bases; unmatched bases: 12. The germline gives CDR1 SGHNT, CDR2 YYREEE (reference sequence). The CDR3 has 16 residues. The data are from a study of cytomegalovirus exposure and HLA in healthy donors. Points from the study as a whole: In a later analysis, a missense DCLRE1C variant was linked to TCR beta V- and J-gene trimming. Later analysis showed most CMV-associated TCR beta chains appearing HLA-restricted. Donors were assumed by presence/absence analyses to have roughly uniform sequencing depth.

The PCR used 60 Vbeta and 13 Jbeta primers. Per the authors' pipeline: Among the unique TCR beta chains that a later analysis counted, about 81 million in all, about 11 million were shared. Generated by immunoSEQ multiplex PCR, the TCRdb table keeps only in-frame clones and is missing some. V, J and clone size derive from that table, while D and trimming were established from the DNA sequence. This sample has about 78,000 clones, with around 70% found just once. J is TRBJ2-1 and V is TRBV5-4; 7 nucleotides agree with TRBD2. Material for sequencing was PBMCs. This clonotype was obtained from a woman between 35 and 50 years old in good health and CMV-seropositive. In nucleotides, the CDR3 is TGTGCCAGCAGCTTGGTCAGGGCTAGCGGAAGGGGTGAGCAGTTCTTC. Translation gives CASSLVRASGRGEQFF. Full variable domain (rest looked up from reference TRBV5-4 and TRBJ2-1): ETGVTQSPTHLIKTRGQQVTLRCSSQSGHNTVSWYQQALGQGPQFIFQYYREEENGRGNFPPRFSGLQFPNYSSELNVNALELDDSALYLCASSLVRASGRGEQFFGPGTRLTVL.